This T cell receptor (beta chain) was sequenced in a study of early T cells in non-severe SARS-CoV-2 infection. Study in general: The study sequenced bulk RNA from unsorted whole blood, with chains unpaired.

The CDR3 covers 15 residues. CDR1 is SNHLY, CDR2 FYNNEI, per germline. The V gene lost 4 bases and the J gene lost 4 bases, with 17 bases spanning the gap. General study findings and limits: Private and CD4 specificities were missed by VDJdb matching, skewed to anti-spike CD8.

Each CDR3 protein gets one entry after TCRdb re-called the 5' RACE reads with MiXCR. The sample records some 96,000 distinct CDR3 sequences, about 11% being singletons. This clonotype came up a few times. Its antigen is unknown. Sequencing used whole blood, obtained at baseline. The chain couples TRBV2 to TRBJ2-7; D gene ambiguous. The TCR comes from an adult who was a healthcare worker with PCR-confirmed SARS-CoV-2 infection or an uninfected control (not recorded which). In DNA, the CDR3 is TGTGCCAGCAGTGGACCCGAAGAGACTCAATACGAGCAGTACTTC. Protein sequence: CASSGPEETQYEQYF. Drawing the rest from reference TRBV2 and TRBJ2-7, the complete variable domain is EPEVTQTPSHQVTQMGQEVILRCVPISNHLYFYWYRQILGQKVEFLVSFYNNEISEKSEIFDDQFSVERPDGSNFTLKIRSTKLEDSAMYFCASSGPEETQYEQYFGPGTRLTVT.